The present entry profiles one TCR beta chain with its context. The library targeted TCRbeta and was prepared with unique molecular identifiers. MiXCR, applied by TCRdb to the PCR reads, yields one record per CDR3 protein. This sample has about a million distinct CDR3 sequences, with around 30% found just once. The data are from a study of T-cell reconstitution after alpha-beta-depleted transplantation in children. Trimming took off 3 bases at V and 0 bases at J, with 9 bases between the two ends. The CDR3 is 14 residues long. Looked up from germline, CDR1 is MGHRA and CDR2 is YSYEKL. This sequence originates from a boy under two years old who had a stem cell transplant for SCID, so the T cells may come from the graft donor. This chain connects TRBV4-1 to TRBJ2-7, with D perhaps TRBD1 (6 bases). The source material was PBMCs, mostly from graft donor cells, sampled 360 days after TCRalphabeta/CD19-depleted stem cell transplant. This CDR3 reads CASSQDSISYEQYF. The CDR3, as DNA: TGCGCCAGCAGCCAGGACAGCATCTCCTACGAGCAGTACTTC.